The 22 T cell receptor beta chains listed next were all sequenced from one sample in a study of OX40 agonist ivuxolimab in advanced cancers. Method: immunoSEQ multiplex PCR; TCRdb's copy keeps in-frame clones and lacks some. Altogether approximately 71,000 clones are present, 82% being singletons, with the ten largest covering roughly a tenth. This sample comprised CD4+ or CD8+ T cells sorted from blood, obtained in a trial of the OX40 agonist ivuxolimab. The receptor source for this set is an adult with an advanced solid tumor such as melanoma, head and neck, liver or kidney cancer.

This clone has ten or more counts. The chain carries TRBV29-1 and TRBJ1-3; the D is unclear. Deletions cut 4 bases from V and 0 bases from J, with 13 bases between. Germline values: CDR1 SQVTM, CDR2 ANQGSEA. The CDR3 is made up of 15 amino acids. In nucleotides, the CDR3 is TGCAGCGTTGCGATCGGGATTCCCTCTGGAAACACCATATATTTT. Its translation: CSVAIGIPSGNTIYF.

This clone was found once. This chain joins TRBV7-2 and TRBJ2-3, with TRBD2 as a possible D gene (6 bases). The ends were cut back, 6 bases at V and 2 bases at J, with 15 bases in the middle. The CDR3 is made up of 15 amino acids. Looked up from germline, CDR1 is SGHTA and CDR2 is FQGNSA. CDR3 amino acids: CASRKLATPTDTQYF. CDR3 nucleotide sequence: TGTGCCAGCAGGAAACTAGCCACCCCCACAGATACGCAGTATTTT.

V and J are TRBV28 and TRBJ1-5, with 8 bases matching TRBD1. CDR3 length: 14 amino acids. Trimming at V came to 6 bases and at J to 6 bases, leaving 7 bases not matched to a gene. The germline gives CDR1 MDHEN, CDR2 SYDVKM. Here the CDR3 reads CASRSVDRVQPQHF. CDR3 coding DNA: TGTGCCAGCAGATCCGTGGACAGGGTTCAGCCCCAGCATTTT.

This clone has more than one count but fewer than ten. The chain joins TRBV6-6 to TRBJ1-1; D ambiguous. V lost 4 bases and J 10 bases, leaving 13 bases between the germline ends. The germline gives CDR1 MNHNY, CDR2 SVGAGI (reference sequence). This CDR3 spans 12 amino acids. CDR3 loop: CASSFSDKRAFF. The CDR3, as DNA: TGTGCCAGCAGTTTTTCCGACAAGCGAGCTTTCTTT.

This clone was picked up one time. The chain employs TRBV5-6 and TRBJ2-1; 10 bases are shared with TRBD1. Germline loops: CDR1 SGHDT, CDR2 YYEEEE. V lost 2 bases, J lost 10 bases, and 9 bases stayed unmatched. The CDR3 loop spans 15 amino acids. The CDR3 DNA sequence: TGTGCCAGCAGCTTACCGGGACAGGGGCCCGGGGAGCAGTTCTTC. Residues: CASSLPGQGPGEQFF.

The CDR3 sequence is CASSRGEGTGANVLTF. In DNA form, the CDR3 reads TGTGCCAGCAGTCGAGGGGAGGGGACTGGGGCCAACGTCCTGACTTTC. This chain uses TRBV2 with TRBJ2-6, with 7 bases lining up with TRBD2. The germline CDR1 and CDR2 sequences are SNHLY and FYNNEI. CDR3 length equals 16 residues. V lost 5 bases to trimming and J lost 2 bases; unmatched junction nucleotides: 6.

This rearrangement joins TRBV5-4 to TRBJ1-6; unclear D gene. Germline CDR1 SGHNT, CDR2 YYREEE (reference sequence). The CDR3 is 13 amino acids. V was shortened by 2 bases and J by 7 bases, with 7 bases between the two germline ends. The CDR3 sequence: CASSFSQNSPLHF. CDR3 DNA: TGTGCCAGCAGCTTTAGCCAGAATTCACCCCTCCACTTT.

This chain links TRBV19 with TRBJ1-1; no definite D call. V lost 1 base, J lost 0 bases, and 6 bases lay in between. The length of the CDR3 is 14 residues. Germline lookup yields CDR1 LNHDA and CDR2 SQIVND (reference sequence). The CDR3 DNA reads TGTGCCAGTAGTATAGGAACGGTGAACACTGAAGCTTTCTTT. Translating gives CASSIGTVNTEAFF.

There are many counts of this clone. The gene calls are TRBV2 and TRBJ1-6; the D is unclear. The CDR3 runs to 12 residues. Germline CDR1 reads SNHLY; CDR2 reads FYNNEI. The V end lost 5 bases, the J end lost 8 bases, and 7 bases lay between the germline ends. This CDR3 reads CASSIGYSPLHF. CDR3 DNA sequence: TGTGCCAGCAGTATAGGGTATTCACCCCTCCACTTT.

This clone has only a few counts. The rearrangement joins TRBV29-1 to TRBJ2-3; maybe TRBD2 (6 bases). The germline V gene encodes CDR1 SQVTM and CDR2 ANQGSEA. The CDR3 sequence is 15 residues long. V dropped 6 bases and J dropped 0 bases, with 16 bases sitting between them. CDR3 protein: CSVERLGASTDTQYF. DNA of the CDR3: TGCAGCGTGGAACGACTAGGGGCTAGCACAGATACGCAGTATTTT.

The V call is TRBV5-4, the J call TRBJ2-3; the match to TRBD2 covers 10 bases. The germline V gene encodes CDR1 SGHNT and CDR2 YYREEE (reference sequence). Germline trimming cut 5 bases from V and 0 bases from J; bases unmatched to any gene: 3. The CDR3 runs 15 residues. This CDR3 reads CASRPTSGSTDTQYF. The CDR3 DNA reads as TGTGCCAGCAGACCGACTAGCGGGAGCACAGATACGCAGTATTTT.

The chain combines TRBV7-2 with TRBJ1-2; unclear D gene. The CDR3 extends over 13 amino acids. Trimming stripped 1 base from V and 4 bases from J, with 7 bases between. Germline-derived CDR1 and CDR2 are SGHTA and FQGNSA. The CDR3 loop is CASSLDGVYGYTF. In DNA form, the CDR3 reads TGTGCCAGCAGCTTAGACGGAGTCTATGGCTACACCTTC.

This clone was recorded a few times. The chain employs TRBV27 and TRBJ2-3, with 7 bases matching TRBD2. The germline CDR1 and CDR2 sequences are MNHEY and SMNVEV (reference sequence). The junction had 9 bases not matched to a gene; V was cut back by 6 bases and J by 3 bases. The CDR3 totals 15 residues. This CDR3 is CASRSGEGRTDTQYF. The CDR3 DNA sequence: TGTGCCAGCAGAAGCGGGGAGGGGAGGACAGATACGCAGTATTTT.

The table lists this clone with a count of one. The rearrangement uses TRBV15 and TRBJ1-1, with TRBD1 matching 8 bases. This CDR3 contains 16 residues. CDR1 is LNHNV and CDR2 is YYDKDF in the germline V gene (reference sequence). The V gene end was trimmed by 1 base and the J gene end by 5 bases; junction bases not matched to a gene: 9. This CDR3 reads CATSRGGTGGWTEAFF. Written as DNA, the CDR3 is TGTGCCACCAGCAGAGGGGGTACAGGGGGGTGGACTGAAGCTTTCTTT.

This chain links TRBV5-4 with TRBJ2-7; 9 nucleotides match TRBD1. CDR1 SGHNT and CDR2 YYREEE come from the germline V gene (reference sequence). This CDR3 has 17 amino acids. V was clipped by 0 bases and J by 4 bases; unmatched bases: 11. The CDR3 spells CASSLEGTGTGTYEQYV. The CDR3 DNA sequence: TGTGCCAGCAGCTTGGAGGGGACCGGGACAGGGACATACGAGCAGTACGTC.

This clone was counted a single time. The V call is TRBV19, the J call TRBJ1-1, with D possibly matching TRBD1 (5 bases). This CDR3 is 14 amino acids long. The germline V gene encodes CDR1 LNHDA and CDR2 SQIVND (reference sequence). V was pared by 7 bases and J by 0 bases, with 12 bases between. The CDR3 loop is CASTLAGLNTEAFF. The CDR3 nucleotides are TGTGCCAGTACGTTAGCGGGACTGAACACTGAAGCTTTCTTT.

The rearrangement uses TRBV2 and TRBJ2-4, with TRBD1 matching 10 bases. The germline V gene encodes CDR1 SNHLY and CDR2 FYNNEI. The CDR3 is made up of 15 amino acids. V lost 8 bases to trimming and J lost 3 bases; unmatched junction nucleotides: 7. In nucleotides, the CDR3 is TGTGCCAGCGGGGGACAGGGGTTTAACAAAAACATTCAGTACTTC. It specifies CASGGQGFNKNIQYF.

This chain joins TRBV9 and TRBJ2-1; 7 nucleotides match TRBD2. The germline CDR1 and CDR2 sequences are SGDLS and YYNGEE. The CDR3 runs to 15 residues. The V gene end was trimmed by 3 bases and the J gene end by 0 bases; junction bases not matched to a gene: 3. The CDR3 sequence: CASSESGISYNEQFF. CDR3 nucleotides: TGTGCCAGCAGCGAGAGCGGGATCTCCTACAATGAGCAGTTCTTC. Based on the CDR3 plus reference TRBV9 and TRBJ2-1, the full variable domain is DSGVTQTPKHLITATGQRVTLRCSPRSGDLSVYWYQQSLDQGLQFLIQYYNGEERAKGNILERFSAQQFPDLHSELNLSSLELGDSALYFCASSESGISYNEQFFGPGTRLTVL.

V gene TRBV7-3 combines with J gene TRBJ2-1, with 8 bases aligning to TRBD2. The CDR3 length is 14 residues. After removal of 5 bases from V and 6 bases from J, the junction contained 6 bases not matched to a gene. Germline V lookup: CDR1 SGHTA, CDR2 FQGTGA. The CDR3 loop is CASSRLGTSNEQFF. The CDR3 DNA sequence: TGTGCCAGCAGCAGGTTGGGGACTAGCAATGAGCAGTTCTTC.

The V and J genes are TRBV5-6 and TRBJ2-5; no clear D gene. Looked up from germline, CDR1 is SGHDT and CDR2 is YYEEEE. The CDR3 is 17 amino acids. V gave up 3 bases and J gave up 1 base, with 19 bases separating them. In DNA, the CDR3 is TGTGCCAGCAGCTCCACCATGGCGTGGCCAACCCAAGAGACCCAGTACTTC. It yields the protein CASSSTMAWPTQETQYF.

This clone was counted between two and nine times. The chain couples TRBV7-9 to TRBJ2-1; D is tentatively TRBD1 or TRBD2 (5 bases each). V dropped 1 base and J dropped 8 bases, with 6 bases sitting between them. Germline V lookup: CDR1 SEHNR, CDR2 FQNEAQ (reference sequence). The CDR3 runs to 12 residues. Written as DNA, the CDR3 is TGTGCCAGCAGCTTAGTGGGGGATGAGCAGTTCTTC. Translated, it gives CASSLVGDEQFF.

In DNA, the CDR3 is TGTGCCAGCAGGGGACTACCCAACACCGGGGAGCTGTTTTTT. Residues: CASRGLPNTGELFF. This rearrangement joins TRBV21-1 to TRBJ2-2; the table assigns TRBD2, which was not confirmed against the DNA. TRBV21-1 is reported as a pseudogene. The CDR3 runs 14 residues.